These T cell receptor beta chains were read from a single sample in a study of cytomegalovirus exposure and HLA in healthy donors. TCRdb's copy holds only in-frame clones and misses some; the assay was immunoSEQ multiplex PCR. This table lists around 130,000 clones. Sequencing input: PBMCs. These receptors were obtained from a woman aged 55-69 years in good health and CMV-seronegative. Each CDR3 is given with its conserved first and last residue. The D gene is left open where the match is weak.

j_call	d_call	v_call	cdr3_aa	cdr3_nt
TRBJ1-5	TRBD1	TRBV12-5	CASGLETGAPVQPQHF	TGTGCTAGTGGTTTGGAAACAGGGGCCCCCGTTCAGCCCCAGCATTTT
TRBJ2-1	-	TRBV9	CASSAPPGLSYNEQFF	TGTGCCAGCAGCGCCCCCCCAGGGCTCTCCTACAATGAGCAGTTCTTC
TRBJ2-1	-	TRBV6-1	CASELSSYNEQFF	TGTGCCAGCGAACTAAGCTCCTACAATGAGCAGTTCTTC
TRBJ2-5	-	TRBV25-1	CASSVREKETQYF	TGTGCCAGCAGTGTCCGGGAGAAAGAGACCCAGTACTTC
TRBJ2-7	TRBD1	TRBV7-6	CASSPRQGAREQYF	TGTGCCAGCAGCCCCCGACAGGGGGCAAGGGAGCAGTACTTC
TRBJ2-7	-	TRBV5-1	CASSQDSYEQYF	TGCGCCAGCAGCCAGGACAGCTACGAGCAGTACTTC
TRBJ2-2	-	TRBV7-9	CASSPGFPGELFF	TGTGCCAGCAGCCCAGGGTTTCCCGGGGAGCTGTTTTTT
TRBJ1-1	-	TRBV7-3	CASSPQKNTEAFF	TGTGCCAGCAGCCCACAGAAGAACACTGAAGCTTTCTTT
TRBJ2-1	TRBD1	TRBV6-5	CASSYRDRGLNEQFF	TGTGCCAGCAGTTACCGGGACAGGGGGCTAAATGAGCAGTTCTTC
TRBJ2-7	-	TRBV2	CASRFRQVREQYF	TGTGCCAGCAGATTTCGACAGGTGAGAGAGCAGTACTTC
TRBJ1-1	TRBD1	TRBV19	CASSFRDRYTEAFF	TGTGCCAGTAGTTTCCGGGACAGGTACACTGAAGCTTTCTTT
TRBJ1-5	-	TRBV5-1	CASSAEGSSDQPQHF	TGCGCCAGCAGCGCGGAGGGGAGTAGCGATCAGCCCCAGCATTTT
TRBJ1-5	TRBD1	TRBV28	CASRVGTAYNQPQHF	TGTGCCAGCAGAGTCGGGACAGCCTACAATCAGCCCCAGCATTTT
TRBJ2-1	TRBD1	TRBV11-2	CASSLGQGSQFF	TGTGCCAGCAGCTTGGGACAGGGGTCGCAGTTCTTC
TRBJ1-1	TRBD1	TRBV5-1	CASSLRDRGGEAFF	TGCGCCAGCAGCCTCCGGGACAGGGGAGGTGAAGCTTTCTTT
TRBJ1-1	TRBD1	TRBV2	CASKGQGARGTEAFF	TGTGCCAGCAAGGGACAGGGGGCGAGGGGCACTGAAGCTTTCTTT
TRBJ2-7	TRBD1	TRBV7-9	CASSLASIGRQGAINEQYF	TGTGCCAGCAGCTTAGCTTCTATCGGGCGTCAGGGGGCGATTAACGAGCAGTACTTC
TRBJ2-2	-	TRBV28	CASSLRGGTGELFF	TGTGCCAGCAGTTTGAGGGGGGGCACCGGGGAGCTGTTTTTT
TRBJ1-1	-	TRBV18	CASSPALFTEAFF	TGTGCCAGCTCACCCGCCCTATTCACTGAAGCTTTCTTT
TRBJ2-7	TRBD1	TRBV6-4	CASSRLSGTASYEQYF	TGTGCCAGCAGCCGCCTTTCCGGGACAGCCTCCTACGAGCAGTACTTC
TRBJ2-3	TRBD2	TRBV19	CASSIDTSGLSDTQYF	TGTGCCAGTAGTATAGATACTAGCGGGCTATCAGATACGCAGTATTTT
TRBJ1-1	-	TRBV19	CASSTAGGNTEAFF	TGTGCCAGTAGTACCGCGGGGGGGAACACTGAAGCTTTCTTT
TRBJ2-7	TRBD2	TRBV5-1	CASRVAGPLNEQYF	TGCGCCAGCAGAGTAGCGGGGCCCCTGAACGAGCAGTACTTC
TRBJ1-5	-	TRBV6-1	CASSVQVGQPQHF	TGTGCCAGCAGTGTACAGGTGGGTCAGCCCCAGCATTTT
TRBJ1-5	TRBD1	TRBV19	CASSNNHRDRDNQPQHF	TGTGCCAGTAGTAACAACCACCGCGACAGGGACAATCAGCCCCAGCATTTT
TRBJ2-3	TRBD2	TRBV2	CASSAGTTISTDTQYF	TGTGCCAGCAGTGCCGGGACTACCATTAGCACAGATACGCAGTATTTT
TRBJ2-7	TRBD2	TRBV2	CASSHPGLAGFEQYF	TGTGCCAGCAGTCACCCAGGACTAGCGGGATTCGAGCAGTACTTC
TRBJ1-4	TRBD1	TRBV7-6	CASSLFDRGGTNEKLFF	TGTGCCAGCAGCTTATTCGACAGGGGGGGTACTAATGAAAAACTGTTTTTT
TRBJ1-5	-	TRBV6-6	CASSWRGGQQPQHF	TGTGCCAGCAGCTGGAGGGGGGGGCAACAGCCCCAGCATTTT
TRBJ2-1	TRBD2	TRBV4-1	CASSQGAGGVYNEQFF	TGCGCCAGCAGCCAAGGGGCGGGGGGGGTCTACAATGAGCAGTTCTTC
TRBJ2-7	-	TRBV11-1	CASSLRSADYEQYF	TGTGCCAGCAGCTTAAGGTCCGCGGACTACGAGCAGTACTTC
TRBJ2-5	-	TRBV5-1	CASSQQGLETQYF	TGCGCCAGCAGCCAACAGGGCCTGGAGACCCAGTACTTC
TRBJ1-1	TRBD1	TRBV6-4	CASSSKPGQGRGEAFF	TGTGCCAGCAGTTCTAAACCGGGACAGGGGAGGGGTGAAGCTTTCTTT
TRBJ1-4	TRBD1	TRBV2	CASSPRQGGEKLFF	TGTGCCAGCAGTCCTAGACAGGGAGGAGAAAAACTGTTTTTT
TRBJ1-1	-	TRBV7-3	CASSFGRMNTEAFF	TGTGCCAGCAGCTTTGGCAGGATGAACACTGAAGCTTTCTTT
TRBJ2-2	-	TRBV10-3	CAISQGTLGAGELFF	TGTGCCATCAGCCAGGGGACACTAGGAGCCGGGGAGCTGTTTTTT
TRBJ1-5	-	TRBV5-5	CASSYYSDQPQHF	TGTGCCAGCAGTTACTATTCGGATCAGCCCCAGCATTTT
TRBJ2-7	TRBD1	TRBV18	CASSPGAPGQGYEQYF	TGTGCCAGCTCACCGGGCGCCCCCGGACAGGGCTACGAGCAGTACTTC
TRBJ2-2	TRBD1	TRBV5-1	CASSLDPWDRITNTGELFF	TGCGCCAGCAGCTTGGACCCATGGGACAGGATAACGAACACCGGGGAGCTGTTTTTT
TRBJ2-3	-	TRBV19	CASSAATTISTDTQYF	TGTGCCAGTAGTGCAGCAACTACTATCAGCACAGATACGCAGTATTTT
TRBJ2-3	-	TRBV6-1	CASSARDTQYF	TGTGCCAGCAGTGCCAGGGATACGCAGTATTTT
TRBJ2-7	-	TRBV19	CASSLQGQGPPYEQYF	TGTGCCAGTAGTCTCCAAGGACAAGGTCCTCCCTACGAGCAGTACTTC
TRBJ2-5	-	TRBV27	CASSLSTQGTQYF	TGTGCCAGCAGTTTATCGACTCAGGGGACCCAGTACTTC
TRBJ2-3	TRBD2	TRBV9	CASSTGGGAIFSTDTQYF	TGTGCCAGCAGCACCGGCGGGGGGGCAATATTTAGCACAGATACGCAGTATTTT
TRBJ2-6	TRBD1	TRBV2	CASTRDRGQGSGANVLTF	TGTGCCAGCACCCGGGACAGGGGGCAAGGCTCTGGGGCCAACGTCCTGACTTTC
TRBJ2-2	-	TRBV6-6	CASSPSWGPGELFF	TGTGCCAGCAGTCCTAGTTGGGGGCCCGGGGAGCTGTTTTTT
TRBJ2-3	-	TRBV6-1	CASSEYGDTQYF	TGTGCCAGCAGTGAATACGGGGATACGCAGTATTTT